Shown below are 32 T cell receptor beta chains from a single sample sequenced in a study of cytomegalovirus exposure and HLA in healthy donors. 13 Jbeta primers and 60 Vbeta primers were used for the PCR. Data came from immunoSEQ multiplex PCR; TCRdb stores just in-frame clones and leaves some out. The table lists around 130,000 clones, around 78% of them singletons, with around 1.8% in the top ten. Sequencing was performed on PBMCs. The receptors come from a woman aged 40 to 49 in good health and CMV-seronegative.

The chain uses TRBV27 and TRBJ2-5; maybe TRBD2 (5 bases). The J call is in doubt because the DNA end fits TRBJ2-7 better. The CDR3 runs to 14 residues. From germline, CDR1 is MNHEY and CDR2 SMNVEV (reference sequence). In DNA, the CDR3 is TGTGCCAGCAACCTTAGCGCCGCCTCCTACGAGCAGTACTTC. Encoded protein: CASNLSAASYEQYF.

The chain joins TRBV7-2 to TRBJ2-3, with 12 positions matching TRBD2. CDR3 size: 18 residues. V gave up 2 bases and J gave up 5 bases; unmatched junction bases: 11. Germline V gene lookup returns CDR1 SGHTA and CDR2 FQGNSA. CDR3 residues: CASSLKFGLAGQVDTQYF. Written as DNA, the CDR3 is TGTGCCAGCAGCTTAAAGTTCGGACTAGCGGGGCAGGTAGATACGCAGTATTTT.

The chain couples TRBV30 to TRBJ1-6; D remains unclear. This CDR3 comprises 14 residues. Trimming cost V 4 bases and J 10 bases, with 17 bases left between them. CDR1 is GTSNPN, CDR2 SVGIG, per germline (reference sequence). CDR3 coding DNA: TGTGCCTGGAATCCCGGGAAAAAGTGGTCACCCCTCCACTTT. It encodes CAWNPGKKWSPLHF. The variable domain in full, completed from reference TRBV30 and TRBJ1-6, reads SQTIHQWPATLVQPVGSPLSLECTVEGTSNPNLYWYRQAAGRGLQLLFYSVGIGQISSEVPQNLSASRPQDRQFILSSKKLLLSDSGFYLCAWNPGKKWSPLHFGNGTRLTVT.

J is TRBJ1-4 and V is TRBV27; D remains unclear. The CDR3 length is 14 residues. V lost 3 bases and J lost 7, with 12 bases in between. Germline lookup yields CDR1 MNHEY and CDR2 SMNVEV (reference sequence). CDR3 sequence: CASSLDSIGEKLFF. CDR3 in DNA: TGTGCCAGCAGTTTGGACTCCATCGGTGAAAAACTGTTTTTT.

This chain connects TRBV7-2 to TRBJ2-5; 10 bases fit TRBD1. V trimming: 2 bases; J trimming: 1 base; junction bases outside the gene matches: 10. CDR1 SGHTA and CDR2 FQGNSA come from the germline V gene. There are 18 residues in the CDR3. The CDR3 reads CASSLNRGWTGGQETQYF. The DNA of the CDR3 is TGTGCCAGCAGCTTAAACCGCGGGTGGACAGGGGGCCAAGAGACCCAGTACTTC.

This chain connects TRBV27 to TRBJ1-6; TRBD1 matches 9 bases. Germline CDR1 is MNHEY and CDR2 is SMNVEV (reference sequence). CDR3 length equals 14 residues. Unmatched junction bases numbered 5, after V lost 5 bases and J lost 9 bases. The DNA for the CDR3 is TGTGCCAGCAGTGGCGGGACAGGGATTTCACCCCTCCACTTT. It is translated as CASSGGTGISPLHF.

This clone occurred once. V is TRBV6-6 and J is TRBJ1-4; maybe TRBD1 (5 bases). This CDR3 has 14 residues. In germline, CDR1 is MNHNY, CDR2 SVGAGI (reference sequence). V was cut by 6 bases and J by 0 bases, with 8 bases left in between. CDR3 nucleotides: TGTGCCAGCAGAGGACAAGCAACTAATGAAAAACTGTTTTTT. It specifies CASRGQATNEKLFF.

The J gene is TRBJ1-4, the V gene TRBV30, with 7 positions matching TRBD1. This CDR3 comprises 12 residues. Germline V gene sequence: CDR1 GTSNPN, CDR2 SVGIG (reference sequence). CDR3 region: CAQGGRNEKLFF. CDR3 nucleotide sequence: TGTGCTCAAGGGGGCAGGAATGAAAAACTGTTTTTT. The full variable domain, completed using reference TRBV30 and TRBJ1-4, is SQTIHQWPATLVQPVGSPLSLECTVEGTSNPNLYWYRQAAGRGLQLLFYSVGIGQISSEVPQNLSASRPQDRQFILSSKKLLLSDSGFYLCAQGGRNEKLFFGSGTQLSVL.

The chain joins TRBV18 to TRBJ2-3, with D possibly TRBD1 on 5 matching bases. The CDR3 consists of 16 residues. Trimming removed 3 bases from V and 6 bases from J, with 19 bases in between. CDR1 KGHSH and CDR2 LQKENI come from the germline V gene. DNA for the CDR3: TGTGCCAGCTCACCCCGACAGACCCAGACCGGGGATACGCAGTATTTT. Protein sequence: CASSPRQTQTGDTQYF. Together with reference TRBV18 and TRBJ2-3, the CDR3 gives the full variable domain: NAGVMQNPRHLVRRRGQEARLRCSPMKGHSHVYWYRQLPEEGLKFMVYLQKENIIDESGMPKERFSAEFPKEGPSILRIQQVVRGDSAAYFCASSPRQTQTGDTQYFGPGTRLTVL.

The chain is built from TRBV19 and TRBJ2-1; 9 bases agree with TRBD2. CDR3 size: 13 residues. Unmatched junction bases numbered 5, after V lost 7 bases and J lost 7 bases. CDR1 and CDR2 from the germline V gene are LNHDA and SQIVND (reference sequence). The CDR3 DNA reads TGTGCCAGTATGGGACTAGCCATGAATGAGCAGTTCTTC. Its translation is CASMGLAMNEQFF. The full variable domain, its missing parts supplied by reference TRBV19 and TRBJ2-1, is DGGITQSPKYLFRKEGQNVTLSCEQNLNHDAMYWYRQDPGQGLRLIYYSQIVNDFQKGDIAEGYSVSREKKESFPLTVTSAQKNPTAFYLCASMGLAMNEQFFGPGTRLTVL.

The chain recombines TRBV19 with TRBJ1-2; 7 nucleotides match TRBD1. V gave up 1 base and J gave up 2 bases; unmatched junction bases: 22. This CDR3 is 21 amino acids long. Germline values: CDR1 LNHDA, CDR2 SQIVND (reference sequence). This CDR3 is CASSIVRGGSTGDRRNYGYTF. The CDR3 DNA is TGTGCCAGTAGTATAGTACGGGGGGGTAGTACAGGGGATCGGCGGAACTATGGCTACACCTTC.

Note on this clone: Within the sample, other DNA sequences also encode this same CDR3. The rearrangement joins TRBV6-5 to TRBJ2-3, with D unresolved. The V end was cut by 0 bases, the J end by 6 bases, with 13 bases between. CDR1 is MNHEY and CDR2 is SVGAGI in the germline V gene. This CDR3 is 15 amino acids long. The CDR3 reads CASSYSSMGSDTQYF. The CDR3, as DNA: TGTGCCAGCAGTTACTCCAGTATGGGCTCCGATACGCAGTATTTT.

The V call is TRBV19, the J call TRBJ2-2, with D maybe TRBD1 (6 bases). Germline V gives CDR1 LNHDA, CDR2 SQIVND (reference sequence). Trimming took off 8 bases at V and 1 base at J, with 11 bases between the two ends. The CDR3 totals 14 residues. DNA for the CDR3: TGTGCCAGTCTCAGGGGTCAGAACACCGGGGAGCTGTTTTTT. Translated, it gives CASLRGQNTGELFF.

The rearrangement links TRBV27 to TRBJ2-1; possibly TRBD2 for D (7 bases). V was shortened by 3 bases and J by 9 bases, with 18 bases between the two germline ends. Germline CDR1 is MNHEY and CDR2 is SMNVEV (reference sequence). The length of the CDR3 is 15 residues. Written as DNA, the CDR3 is TGTGCCAGCAGTTTTTCAGGGGAGGGGAGGGGTGAGCAGTTCTTC. This gives the protein CASSFSGEGRGEQFF.

This clone was seen a handful of times. The chain carries TRBV20-1 and TRBJ2-5; D is possibly TRBD2 (6 bases). Per germline, CDR1 DFQATT and CDR2 SNEGSKA (reference sequence). Trimming stripped 3 bases from V and 5 bases from J, with 7 bases between. CDR3 size: 11 residues. For the CDR3, the DNA is TGCAGTGCTAGGGAGGGGGAGACCCAGTACTTC. This gives the protein CSAREGETQYF.

Only one count was recorded for this clone. The chain is built from TRBV6-5 and TRBJ2-5; 8 bases are a match to TRBD2. The CDR3 runs to 15 residues. Germline CDR1 is MNHEY and CDR2 is SVGAGI. The V segment lost 5 bases and the J segment 4 bases; nucleotides outside the gene matches: 9. CDR3 DNA sequence: TGTGCCAGCAGTACACAGCGGGGGACCGTAGAGACCCAGTACTTC. This encodes CASSTQRGTVETQYF.

This clone was found a few times. V is TRBV27 and J is TRBJ2-7, with D perhaps matching TRBD2 (6 bases). Between the trimmed V and J ends, which lost 6 bases and 6 bases, there was a span of 18 bases. Germline CDR1 and CDR2: MNHEY and SMNVEV (reference sequence). The CDR3 consists of 14 residues. CDR3 amino acids: CASSRVVAAVEQYF. The CDR3 nucleotides are TGTGCCAGCAGCCGCGTCGTAGCGGCAGTCGAGCAGTACTTC.

Only a few counts were recorded for this clone. V gene TRBV28 combines with J gene TRBJ1-4, with 7 bases matching TRBD1. V trimming: 6 bases; J trimming: 7 bases; junction bases outside the gene matches: 5. The CDR3 extends over 13 amino acids. CDR1 and CDR2 (germline): MDHEN, SYDVKM. The CDR3 loop is CASRGTASEKLFF. Written as DNA, the CDR3 is TGTGCCAGCAGAGGGACAGCAAGTGAAAAACTGTTTTTT. The complete variable domain, with remaining parts taken from reference TRBV28 and TRBJ1-4, reads DVKVTQSSRYLVKRTGEKVFLECVQDMDHENMFWYRQDPGLGLRLIYFSYDVKMKEKGDIPEGYSVSREKKERFSLILESASTNQTSMYLCASRGTASEKLFFGSGTQLSVL.

This clone was detected once. This chain links TRBV28 with TRBJ1-2; D uncertain. Between the trimmed V and J ends, which lost 2 bases and 2 bases, there was a span of 9 bases. Germline lookup yields CDR1 MDHEN and CDR2 SYDVKM. The CDR3 loop spans 14 amino acids. The CDR3, as DNA: TGTGCCAGCAGTTTAGGAGACCGGAACTATGGCTACACCTTC. Its translation: CASSLGDRNYGYTF.

Note on this clone: The junction differs from germline at one of its ends, possibly a read error. V usage is TRBV6-1 and J usage is TRBJ2-4; possibly TRBD1 for D (6 bases). Germline V gene lookup returns CDR1 MNHNS and CDR2 SASEGT. This CDR3 has 11 residues. CDR3 sequence reads: CASSEHAGVWF. CDR3 DNA sequence: TGTGCCAGCAGTGAACATGCAGGGGTTTGGTTC.

A note on this clone: A read error may account for a junction end that differs from germline. The chain links TRBV2 to TRBJ2-6; TRBD1 agrees at 8 bases. This CDR3 has 19 amino acids. Per germline, CDR1 SNHLY and CDR2 FYNNEI. The CDR3 spells CASRYPGQVGPSGANGLTF. The CDR3 bases are TGTGCCAGCAGATACCCGGGACAGGTGGGGCCCTCTGGGGCCAACGGCCTGACTTTC.

The V call is TRBV28, the J call TRBJ2-3; D ambiguous. Germline lookup yields CDR1 MDHEN and CDR2 SYDVKM. Trimming cost V 3 bases and J 2 bases, with 6 bases left between them. The CDR3 extends over 13 amino acids. DNA for the CDR3: TGTGCCAGCAGTTTTGGCCACACAGATACGCAGTATTTT. Encoded protein: CASSFGHTDTQYF. Full variable domain (outside the CDR3, taken from reference TRBV28 and TRBJ2-3): DVKVTQSSRYLVKRTGEKVFLECVQDMDHENMFWYRQDPGLGLRLIYFSYDVKMKEKGDIPEGYSVSREKKERFSLILESASTNQTSMYLCASSFGHTDTQYFGPGTRLTVL.

This chain uses TRBV12-2 with TRBJ1-4. TRBV12-2 is listed as a pseudogene. This CDR3 has 15 residues. CDR3 sequence (DNA): TGTGCAAGCGGTTTCCCGCGGGGCCATAATGAAAAACTGTTTTTT. Residues: CASGFPRGHNEKLFF.

The gene calls are TRBV27 and TRBJ2-3; 8 positions agree with TRBD1. The J segment lost 2 bases and the V segment lost 5 bases, leaving 6 bases of the junction unmatched. The CDR3 contains 15 residues. Germline loops: CDR1 MNHEY, CDR2 SMNVEV (reference sequence). The CDR3 is CASSPGTGPTDTQYF. The CDR3 DNA sequence: TGTGCCAGCAGTCCCGGGACAGGCCCCACAGATACGCAGTATTTT.

CDR3 nucleotides: TGTGCCAGCAGCTTCAGGACCGGGGGTTTCGGGGCACCCCTCCACTTT. This codes for CASSFRTGGFGAPLHF. J is TRBJ1-6 and V is TRBV7-9, with TRBD1 as a possible D gene (5 bases). Germline assignment: CDR1 SEHNR and CDR2 FQNEAQ (reference sequence). Trimming took off 3 bases at V and 11 bases at J, with 20 bases between the two ends. The CDR3 covers 16 residues.

Concerning this clone itself: Within the sample, other DNA sequences also encode this same CDR3. J is TRBJ1-5 and V is TRBV28; 7 bases are a match to TRBD1. The germline V gene has CDR1 MDHEN and CDR2 SYDVKM. The CDR3 has 14 amino acids. The J segment lost 2 bases and the V segment lost 6 bases, leaving 4 bases of the junction unmatched. Here the CDR3 reads CASSLDRGNQPQHF. The CDR3 nucleotides are TGTGCCAGCAGCCTAGACAGGGGCAATCAGCCCCAGCATTTT.

J is TRBJ2-7 and V is TRBV7-9, with 10 bases lining up with TRBD1. Looked up from germline, CDR1 is SEHNR and CDR2 is FQNEAQ (reference sequence). The CDR3 spans 18 residues. V shed 5 bases and J 4 bases; nucleotides not matched to a gene: 17. The CDR3 nucleotides are TGTGCCAGCAGCATTGGGAAAACCGGGACAGGGGAGAAATACGAGCAGTACTTC. Translation: CASSIGKTGTGEKYEQYF.

This clone was seen a few times. The chain is built from TRBV20-1 and TRBJ1-1, with a weak D call TRBD1 (5 bases). The V end was cut by 3 bases, the J end by 7 bases, with 9 bases between. Germline V lookup: CDR1 DFQATT, CDR2 SNEGSKA (reference sequence). This CDR3 has 11 residues. The CDR3 here is CSASRVLEAFF. For the CDR3, the DNA is TGCAGTGCTAGCAGGGTCCTTGAAGCTTTCTTT.

This clone was seen a handful of times. The chain carries TRBV6-5 and TRBJ2-7; the match to TRBD1 covers 9 bases. This CDR3 is built from 15 residues. Germline V CDR1 and CDR2: MNHEY, SVGAGI. With V trimmed by 5 bases and J by 1 base, 6 bases remained unmatched. This CDR3 reads CASSRGTGFSYEQYF. For the CDR3, the DNA is TGTGCCAGCAGTCGAGGGACAGGGTTTTCCTACGAGCAGTACTTC.

The gene calls are TRBV6-5 and TRBJ2-7, with 7 bases fitting TRBD1. Germline CDR1 is MNHEY and CDR2 is SVGAGI. Trimming cost V 7 bases and J 6 bases; bases outside gene matches: 6. The CDR3 has 12 residues. The CDR3 loop reads CASTRQGGEQYF. The CDR3, as DNA: TGTGCCAGCACAAGACAGGGCGGCGAGCAGTACTTC.

The V and J genes are TRBV5-1 and TRBJ1-3; D is undetermined. This CDR3 comprises 14 residues. With 4 bases removed from V and 0 bases from J, the gap between germline ends came to 8 bases. CDR1 is SGHRS and CDR2 is YFSETQ in the germline V gene. The CDR3 DNA follows: TGCGCCAGCAGCAATCCTAGCTCTGGAAACACCATATATTTT. Protein sequence: CASSNPSSGNTIYF.

The chain has TRBV27 and TRBJ2-2; D is perhaps TRBD1 (6 bases). This CDR3 has 14 amino acids. Germline assignment: CDR1 MNHEY and CDR2 SMNVEV (reference sequence). V lost 2 bases, J lost 7 bases, and 11 bases lay in between. The CDR3 spells CASSLNRADGELFF. CDR3 coding DNA: TGTGCCAGCAGTTTAAACAGGGCGGACGGGGAGCTGTTTTTT.